This entry is about one T cell receptor (beta chain). Its antigen is still unknown. TCRdb's table, derived via immunoSEQ multiplex PCR, lists solely in-frame clones and lacks some. The sample includes about 68,000 clones, 75% to 85% of them seen just once. CDR3 size: 13 residues. Looked up from germline, CDR1 is SQVTM and CDR2 is ANQGSEA. V was pared by 5 bases and J by 1 base, with 11 bases between. The data are from a study of OX40 agonist ivuxolimab in advanced cancers. Background on the study: The patients' treatment was ivuxolimab, an agonistic anti-OX40 (CD134) antibody. Study results and caveats: Still undetermined is the antigen specificity of the expanded peripheral T cells. The authors also found low normalized T-cell clonal expansion in some nonresponders. Individuals who were partial responders at 0.1-3.0 mg/kg had clonal expansion that ranked among the lowest.

The source was CD4+ or CD8+ T cells sorted from blood, collected in a trial of the OX40 agonist ivuxolimab. The sequence derives from an adult with an advanced solid tumor such as melanoma, head and neck, liver or kidney cancer. The rearrangement joins TRBV29-1 to TRBJ1-1; no firm D call. CDR3 protein: CSVCSGKNTEAFF. The CDR3 region has the DNA TGCAGCGTTTGTTCGGGCAAGAACACTGAAGCTTTCTTT.